The TCR beta chain described here comes from a study of patients and donors after allogeneic stem cell transplantation. The V end lost 3 bases, the J end lost 4 bases, and 9 bases lay between the germline ends. The CDR3 totals 13 residues. TCRdb reanalysed the RT-PCR reads using MiXCR and keeps one entry per CDR3 protein. The sample lists about a million distinct CDR3 sequences, about 20% occurring once. This clonotype was detected a few times. The sequence came from a human donor who was either an allogeneic HSCT recipient or a stem cell or donor lymphocyte infusion donor (not recorded which). It is not recorded whose cells these are; they may come from a transplant donor. Sequenced material: blood, either unsorted or a sorted T cell fraction (not recorded which). The chain combines TRBV12-3 or TRBV12-4 with TRBJ1-2; D is uncertain. CDR3 coding DNA: TGTGCCAGCAGTTTTGCCAGCCTCTATGGCTACACCTTC. This translates into CASSFASLYGYTF.